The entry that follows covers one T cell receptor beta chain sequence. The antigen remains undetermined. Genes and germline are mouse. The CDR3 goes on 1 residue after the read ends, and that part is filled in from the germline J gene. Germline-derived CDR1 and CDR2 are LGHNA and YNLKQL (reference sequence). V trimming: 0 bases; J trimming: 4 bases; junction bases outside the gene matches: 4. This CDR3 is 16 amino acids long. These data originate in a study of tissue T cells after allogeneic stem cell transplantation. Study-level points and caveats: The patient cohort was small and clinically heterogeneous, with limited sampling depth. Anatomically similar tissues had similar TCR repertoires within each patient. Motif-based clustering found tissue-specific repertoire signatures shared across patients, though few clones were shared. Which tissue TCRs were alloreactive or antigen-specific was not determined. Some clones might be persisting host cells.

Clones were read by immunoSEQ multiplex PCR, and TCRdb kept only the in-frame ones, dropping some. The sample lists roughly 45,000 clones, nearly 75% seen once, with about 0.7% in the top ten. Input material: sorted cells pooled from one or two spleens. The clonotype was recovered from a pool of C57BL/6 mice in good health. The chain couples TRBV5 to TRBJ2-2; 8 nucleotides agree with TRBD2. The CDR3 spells CASSQDWGEGTGQLYF. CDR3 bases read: TGTGCCAGCAGCCAAGACTGGGGGGAGGGCACCGGGCAGCTCTAC.